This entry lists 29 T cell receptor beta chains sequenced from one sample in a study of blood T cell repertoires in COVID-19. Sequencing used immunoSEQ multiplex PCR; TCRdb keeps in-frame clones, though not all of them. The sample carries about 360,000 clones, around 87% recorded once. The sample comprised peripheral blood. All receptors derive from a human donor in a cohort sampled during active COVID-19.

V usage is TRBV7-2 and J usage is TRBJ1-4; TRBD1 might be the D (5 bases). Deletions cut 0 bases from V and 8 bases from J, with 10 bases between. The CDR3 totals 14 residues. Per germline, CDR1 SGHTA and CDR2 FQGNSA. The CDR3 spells CASSLAGDREKLFF. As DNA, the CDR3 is TGTGCCAGCAGCTTAGCAGGGGATCGCGAAAAACTGTTTTTT.

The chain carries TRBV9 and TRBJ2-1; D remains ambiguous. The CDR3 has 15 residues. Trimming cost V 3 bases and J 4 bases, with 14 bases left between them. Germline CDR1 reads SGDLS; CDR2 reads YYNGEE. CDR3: CASSGGPQPYNEQFF. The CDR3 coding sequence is TGTGCCAGCAGCGGAGGCCCTCAACCATACAATGAGCAGTTCTTC.

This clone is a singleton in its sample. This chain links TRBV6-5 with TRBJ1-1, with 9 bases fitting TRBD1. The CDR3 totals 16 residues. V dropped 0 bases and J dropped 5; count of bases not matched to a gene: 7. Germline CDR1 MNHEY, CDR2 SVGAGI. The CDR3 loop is CASSYSLGTGRTEAFF. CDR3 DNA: TGTGCCAGCAGTTACTCCTTGGGGACAGGGAGAACTGAAGCTTTCTTT.

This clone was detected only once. This CDR3 reads CASSLNREGEAFF. CDR3 DNA: TGTGCCAGCAGTTTAAACAGGGAAGGGGAAGCTTTCTTT. This chain links TRBV12-3 or TRBV12-4 with TRBJ1-1; a possible D gene is TRBD1 (6 bases). With 2 bases removed from V and 8 bases from J, the gap between germline ends came to 12 bases. This CDR3 region has 13 residues.

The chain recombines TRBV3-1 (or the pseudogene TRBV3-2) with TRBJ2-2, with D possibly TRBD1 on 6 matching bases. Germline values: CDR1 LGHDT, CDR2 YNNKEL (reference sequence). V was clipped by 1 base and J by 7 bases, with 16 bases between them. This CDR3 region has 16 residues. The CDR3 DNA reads TGTGCCAGCAGCCAAGTGAGGACAGCGAGGGGCGGGGAGCTGTTTTTT. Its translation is CASSQVRTARGGELFF.

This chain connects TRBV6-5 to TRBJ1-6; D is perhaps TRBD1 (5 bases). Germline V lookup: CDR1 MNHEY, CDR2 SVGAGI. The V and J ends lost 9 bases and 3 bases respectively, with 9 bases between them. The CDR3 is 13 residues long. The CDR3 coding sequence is TGTGCCAGTAAGGGGAACTATAATTCACCCCTCCACTTT. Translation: CASKGNYNSPLHF.

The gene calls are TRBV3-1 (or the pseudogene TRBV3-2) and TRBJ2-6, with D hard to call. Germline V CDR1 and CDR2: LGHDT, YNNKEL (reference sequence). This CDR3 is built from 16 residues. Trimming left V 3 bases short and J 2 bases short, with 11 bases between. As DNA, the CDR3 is TGTGCCAGCAGCCACCCGGGTTCACCTGGGGCCAACGTCCTGACTTTC. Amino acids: CASSHPGSPGANVLTF.

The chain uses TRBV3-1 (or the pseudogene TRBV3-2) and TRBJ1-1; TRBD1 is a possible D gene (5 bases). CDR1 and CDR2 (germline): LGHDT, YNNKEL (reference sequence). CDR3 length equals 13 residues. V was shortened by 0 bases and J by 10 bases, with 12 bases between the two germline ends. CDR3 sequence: CASSQDFGGRAFF. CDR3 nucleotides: TGTGCCAGCAGCCAAGATTTCGGGGGACGAGCTTTCTTT.

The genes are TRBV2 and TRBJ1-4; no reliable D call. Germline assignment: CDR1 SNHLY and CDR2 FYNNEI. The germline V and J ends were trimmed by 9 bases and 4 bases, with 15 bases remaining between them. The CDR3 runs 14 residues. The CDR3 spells CARAAGLGNEKLFF. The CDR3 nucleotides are TGTGCCAGGGCGGCGGGCCTCGGTAATGAAAAACTGTTTTTT.

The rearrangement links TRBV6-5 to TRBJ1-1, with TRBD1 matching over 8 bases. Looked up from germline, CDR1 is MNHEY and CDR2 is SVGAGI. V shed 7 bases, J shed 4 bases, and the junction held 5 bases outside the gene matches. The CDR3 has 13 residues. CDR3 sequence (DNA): TGTGCCAGCACCTTCGACAGGGGCACTGAAGCTTTCTTT. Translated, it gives CASTFDRGTEAFF.

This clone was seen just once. CDR3: CASSVSGLAGGGQETQYF. The CDR3 nucleotides read TGTGCCAGCAGCGTATCCGGACTAGCGGGAGGTGGGCAAGAGACCCAGTACTTC. The chain recombines TRBV9 with TRBJ2-5; 14 nucleotides line up with TRBD2. Germline V CDR1 and CDR2: SGDLS, YYNGEE. The CDR3 runs 18 residues. The V and J ends lost 1 base and 2 bases, in that order; junction bases with no gene match: 7.

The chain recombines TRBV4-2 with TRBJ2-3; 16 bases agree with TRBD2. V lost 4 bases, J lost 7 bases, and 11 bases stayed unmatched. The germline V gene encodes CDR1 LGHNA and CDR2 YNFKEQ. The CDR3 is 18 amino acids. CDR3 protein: CASSPGLAGGPGGNTQYF. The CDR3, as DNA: TGTGCCAGCAGCCCGGGACTAGCGGGAGGGCCCGGGGGGAATACGCAGTATTTT.

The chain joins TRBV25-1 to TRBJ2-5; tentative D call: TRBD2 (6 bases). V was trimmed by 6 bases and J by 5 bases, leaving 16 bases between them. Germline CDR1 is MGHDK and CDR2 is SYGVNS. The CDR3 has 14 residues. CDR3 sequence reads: CASSHPGDLETQYF. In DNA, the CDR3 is TGTGCCAGCAGCCACCCGGGAGACTTGGAGACCCAGTACTTC. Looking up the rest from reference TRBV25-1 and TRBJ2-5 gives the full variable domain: EADIYQTPRYLVIGTGKKITLECSQTMGHDKMYWYQQDPGMELHLIHYSYGVNSTEKGDLSSESTVSRIRTEHFPLTLESARPSHTSQYLCASSHPGDLETQYFGPGTRLLVL.

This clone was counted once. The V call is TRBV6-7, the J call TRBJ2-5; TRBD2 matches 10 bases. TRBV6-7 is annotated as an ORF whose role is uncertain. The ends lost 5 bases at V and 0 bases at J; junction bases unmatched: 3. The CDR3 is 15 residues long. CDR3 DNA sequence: TGTGCCAGCAGTCACGGACTAGCGGACCAAGAGACCCAGTACTTC. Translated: CASSHGLADQETQYF.

CDR3 residues: CAWSTDRVDGNSPLHF. DNA of the CDR3: TGTGCCTGGAGTACCGACAGGGTGGACGGTAATTCACCCCTCCACTTT. The chain is built from TRBV30 and TRBJ1-6, with 7 bases fitting TRBD1. The ends lost 2 bases at V and 6 bases at J; junction bases unmatched: 10. This CDR3 has 16 residues. Per germline, CDR1 GTSNPN and CDR2 SVGIG (reference sequence).

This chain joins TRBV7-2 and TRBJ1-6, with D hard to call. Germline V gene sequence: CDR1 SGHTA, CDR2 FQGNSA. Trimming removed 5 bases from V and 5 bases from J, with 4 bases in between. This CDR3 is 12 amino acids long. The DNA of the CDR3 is TGTGCCAGCAGCGACAATAATTCACCCCTCCACTTT. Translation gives CASSDNNSPLHF.

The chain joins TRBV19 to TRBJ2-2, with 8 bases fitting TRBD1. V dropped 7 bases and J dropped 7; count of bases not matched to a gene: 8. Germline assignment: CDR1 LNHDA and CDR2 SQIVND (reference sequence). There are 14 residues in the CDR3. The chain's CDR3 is CASNLDRGIGELFF. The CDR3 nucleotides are TGTGCCAGTAATCTTGACAGGGGTATCGGGGAGCTGTTTTTT.

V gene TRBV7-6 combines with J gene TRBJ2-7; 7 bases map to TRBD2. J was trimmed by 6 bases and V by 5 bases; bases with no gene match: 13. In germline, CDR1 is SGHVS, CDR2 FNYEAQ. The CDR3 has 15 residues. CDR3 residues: CASSPGGSGVSEQYF. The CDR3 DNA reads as TGTGCCAGCAGCCCCGGCGGGAGCGGGGTGTCCGAGCAGTACTTC. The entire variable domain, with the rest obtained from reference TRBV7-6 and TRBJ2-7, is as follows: GAGVSQSPRYKVTKRGQDVALRCDPISGHVSLYWYRQALGQGPEFLTYFNYEAQQDKSGLPNDRFSAERPEGSISTLTIQRTEQRDSAMYRCASSPGGSGVSEQYFGPGTRLTVT.

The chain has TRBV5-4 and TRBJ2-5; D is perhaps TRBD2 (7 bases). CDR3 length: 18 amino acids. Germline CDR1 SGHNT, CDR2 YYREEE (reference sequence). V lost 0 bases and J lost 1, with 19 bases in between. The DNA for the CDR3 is TGTGCCAGCAGCTTGGAGGCACTGGCGGGGGCCAGCCAAGAGACCCAGTACTTC. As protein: CASSLEALAGASQETQYF. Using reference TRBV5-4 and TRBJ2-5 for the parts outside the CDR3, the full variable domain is ETGVTQSPTHLIKTRGQQVTLRCSSQSGHNTVSWYQQALGQGPQFIFQYYREEENGRGNFPPRFSGLQFPNYSSELNVNALELDDSALYLCASSLEALAGASQETQYFGPGTRLLVL.

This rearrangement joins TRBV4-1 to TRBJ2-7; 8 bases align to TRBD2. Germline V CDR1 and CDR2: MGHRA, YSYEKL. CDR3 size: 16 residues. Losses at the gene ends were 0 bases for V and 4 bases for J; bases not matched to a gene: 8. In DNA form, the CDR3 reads TGCGCCAGCAGCCAAGATCGGGGGGGTTTTCCGTACGAGCAGTACTTC. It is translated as CASSQDRGGFPYEQYF.

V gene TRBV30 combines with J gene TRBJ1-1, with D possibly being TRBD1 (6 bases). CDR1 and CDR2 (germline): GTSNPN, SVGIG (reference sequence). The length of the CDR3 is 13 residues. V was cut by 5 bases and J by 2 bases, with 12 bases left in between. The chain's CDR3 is CAWYRVGNTEAFF. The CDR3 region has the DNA TGTGCCTGGTACAGGGTCGGCAACACTGAAGCTTTCTTT.

CDR3 sequence: CASSYSGTSGYEQYF. The CDR3 region has the DNA TGTGCCAGCAGCTATTCCGGGACTAGCGGCTACGAGCAGTACTTC. The rearrangement uses TRBV7-2 and TRBJ2-7; 11 bases fit TRBD2. The germline V gene encodes CDR1 SGHTA and CDR2 FQGNSA. Germline trimming cut 4 bases from V and 3 bases from J; bases unmatched to any gene: 5. The CDR3 has 15 residues. Supplemented by reference TRBV7-2 and TRBJ2-7, the full variable domain reads GAGVSQSPSNKVTEKGKDVELRCDPISGHTALYWYRQSLGQGLEFLIYFQGNSAPDKSGLPSDRFSAERTGGSVSTLTIQRTQQEDSAVYLCASSYSGTSGYEQYFGPGTRLTVT.

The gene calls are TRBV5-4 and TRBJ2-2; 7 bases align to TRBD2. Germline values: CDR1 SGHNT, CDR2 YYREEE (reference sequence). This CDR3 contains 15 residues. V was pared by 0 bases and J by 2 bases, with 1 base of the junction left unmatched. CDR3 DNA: TGTGCCAGCAGCTTGGGACTAGCAAACACCGGGGAGCTGTTTTTT. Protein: CASSLGLANTGELFF.

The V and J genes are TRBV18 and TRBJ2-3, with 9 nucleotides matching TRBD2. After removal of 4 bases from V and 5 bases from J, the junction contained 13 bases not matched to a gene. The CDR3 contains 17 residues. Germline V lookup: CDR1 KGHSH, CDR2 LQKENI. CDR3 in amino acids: CASSRKPGLAGGDTQYF. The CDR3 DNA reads TGTGCCAGCTCACGGAAACCGGGACTAGCTGGAGGAGATACGCAGTATTTT.

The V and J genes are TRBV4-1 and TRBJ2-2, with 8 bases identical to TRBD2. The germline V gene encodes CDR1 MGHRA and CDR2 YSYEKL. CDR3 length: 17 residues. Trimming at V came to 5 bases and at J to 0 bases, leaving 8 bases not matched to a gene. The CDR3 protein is CASSWLAGAANTGELFF. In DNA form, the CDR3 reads TGCGCCAGCAGCTGGCTAGCGGGTGCCGCGAACACCGGGGAGCTGTTTTTT.

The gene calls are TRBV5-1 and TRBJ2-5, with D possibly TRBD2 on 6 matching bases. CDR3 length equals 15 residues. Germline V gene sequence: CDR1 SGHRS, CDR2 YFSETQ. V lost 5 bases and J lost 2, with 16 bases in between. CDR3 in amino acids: CASRPGRWEQETQYF. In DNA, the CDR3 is TGCGCCAGCAGGCCCGGGAGATGGGAGCAAGAGACCCAGTACTTC.

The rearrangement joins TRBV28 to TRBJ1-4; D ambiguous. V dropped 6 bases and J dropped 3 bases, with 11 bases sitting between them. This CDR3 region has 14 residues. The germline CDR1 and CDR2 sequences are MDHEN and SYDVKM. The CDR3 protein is CASSRGSANEKLFF. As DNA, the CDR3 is TGTGCCAGCAGCCGAGGGAGTGCTAATGAAAAACTGTTTTTT.

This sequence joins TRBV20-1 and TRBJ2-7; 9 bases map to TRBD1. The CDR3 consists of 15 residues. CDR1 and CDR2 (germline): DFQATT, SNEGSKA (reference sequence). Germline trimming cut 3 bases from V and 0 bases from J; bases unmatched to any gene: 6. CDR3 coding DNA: TGCAGTGCTAGTGGTGGGACAGGGAACTCCTACGAGCAGTACTTC. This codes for CSASGGTGNSYEQYF.

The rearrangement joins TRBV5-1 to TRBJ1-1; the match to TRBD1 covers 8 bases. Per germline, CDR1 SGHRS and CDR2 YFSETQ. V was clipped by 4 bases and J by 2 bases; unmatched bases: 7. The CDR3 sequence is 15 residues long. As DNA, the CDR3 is TGCGCCAGCAGCCCAGGACAGGGCTTAAACACTGAAGCTTTCTTT. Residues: CASSPGQGLNTEAFF.